The entry below gives a single TCR beta chain sequence along with its context. Methods used by the authors: From reference gene primer amplification, estimates of nucleated cell counts were derived. Sequenced by immunoSEQ multiplex PCR; TCRdb stores in-frame clones only, minus some. V, J and clone size are taken as reported in that table, and D and trimming were inferred from the DNA itself. The table has about 160,000 clones, around four fifths seen once. There are 14 residues in the CDR3. Deletions cut 1 base from V and 4 bases from J, with 8 bases between. CDR1 is SGHTA, CDR2 FQGTGA, per germline. These data come from a study of blood T cell repertoires in COVID-19. Study-level information: The study drew acute and convalescent COVID-19 samples from the United States, Italy and Spain.

J is TRBJ2-1 and V is TRBV7-3; D is unresolved. The sequencing sample was made of peripheral blood. This clonotype was sampled from a man between 65 and 85 years old with acute or convalescent COVID-19. The CDR3 region has the DNA TGTGCCAGCAGCTTAAGCGGCCCTTACAATGAGCAGTTCTTC. This translates into CASSLSGPYNEQFF.